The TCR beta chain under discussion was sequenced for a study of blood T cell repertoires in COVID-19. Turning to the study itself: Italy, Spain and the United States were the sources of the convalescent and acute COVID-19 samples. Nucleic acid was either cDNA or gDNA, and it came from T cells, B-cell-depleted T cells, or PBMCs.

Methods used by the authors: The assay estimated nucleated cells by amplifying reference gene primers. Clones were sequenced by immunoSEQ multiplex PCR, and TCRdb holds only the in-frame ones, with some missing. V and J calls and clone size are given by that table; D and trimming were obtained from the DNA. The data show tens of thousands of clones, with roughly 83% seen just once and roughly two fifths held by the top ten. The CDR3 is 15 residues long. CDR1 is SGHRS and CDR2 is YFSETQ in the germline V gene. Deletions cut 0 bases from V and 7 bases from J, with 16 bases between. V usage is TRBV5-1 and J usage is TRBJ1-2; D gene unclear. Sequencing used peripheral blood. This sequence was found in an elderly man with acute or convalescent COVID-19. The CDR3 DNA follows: TGCGCCAGCAGCTTGGGAGCGGGGATAGATGGTGGCTACACCTTC. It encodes CASSLGAGIDGGYTF.